Following are 2 T cell receptor beta chains from one sample sequenced in a study of cytomegalovirus exposure and HLA in healthy donors. The PCR contained 60 Vbeta and 13 Jbeta primers. This table comes from immunoSEQ multiplex PCR, and its TCRdb copy is limited to in-frame clones, with some not included. The sample yields 150,000 to 200,000 clones, approximately 82% seen once. The sample taken for sequencing was PBMCs. Every receptor here comes from a woman aged 40 to 50 in good health and CMV-seropositive.

This clone was detected a few times. The chain has TRBV25-1 and TRBJ2-5; maybe TRBD2 (6 bases). Germline V gives CDR1 MGHDK, CDR2 SYGVNS. V was pared by 4 bases and J by 2 bases, with 23 bases between. The CDR3 contains 18 residues. The chain's CDR3 is CASSARGGVREVQETQYF. The CDR3 DNA follows: TGTGCCAGCAGTGCCAGAGGTGGGGTCAGGGAGGTACAAGAGACCCAGTACTTC. Full variable domain (remainder filled in from reference TRBV25-1 and TRBJ2-5): EADIYQTPRYLVIGTGKKITLECSQTMGHDKMYWYQQDPGMELHLIHYSYGVNSTEKGDLSSESTVSRIRTEHFPLTLESARPSHTSQYLCASSARGGVREVQETQYFGPGTRLLVL.

The chain couples TRBV7-9 to TRBJ2-6, with D uncertain. Trimming shortened V by 1 base and J by 0 bases, and 4 bases separated the two germline ends. The CDR3 runs to 15 residues. The V gene's germline CDR1 is SEHNR and CDR2 FQNEAQ (reference sequence). The CDR3 loop is CASSLVDSGANVLTF. Written as DNA, the CDR3 is TGTGCCAGCAGCTTAGTAGACTCTGGGGCCAACGTCCTGACTTTC.